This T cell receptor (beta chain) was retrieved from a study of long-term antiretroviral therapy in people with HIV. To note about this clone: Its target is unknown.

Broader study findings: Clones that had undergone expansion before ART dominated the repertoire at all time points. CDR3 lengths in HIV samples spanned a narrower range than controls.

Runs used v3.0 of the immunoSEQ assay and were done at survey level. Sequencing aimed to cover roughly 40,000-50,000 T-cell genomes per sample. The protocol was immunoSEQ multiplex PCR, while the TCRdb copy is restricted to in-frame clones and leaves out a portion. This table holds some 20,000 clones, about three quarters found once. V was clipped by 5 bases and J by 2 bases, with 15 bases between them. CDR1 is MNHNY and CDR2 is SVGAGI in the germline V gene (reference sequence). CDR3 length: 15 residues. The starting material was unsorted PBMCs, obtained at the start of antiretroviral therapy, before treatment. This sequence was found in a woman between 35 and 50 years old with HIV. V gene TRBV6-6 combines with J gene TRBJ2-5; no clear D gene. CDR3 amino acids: CASSPLGRRQETQYF. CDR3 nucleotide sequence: TGTGCCAGCAGTCCCCTCGGACGGCGACAAGAGACCCAGTACTTC.